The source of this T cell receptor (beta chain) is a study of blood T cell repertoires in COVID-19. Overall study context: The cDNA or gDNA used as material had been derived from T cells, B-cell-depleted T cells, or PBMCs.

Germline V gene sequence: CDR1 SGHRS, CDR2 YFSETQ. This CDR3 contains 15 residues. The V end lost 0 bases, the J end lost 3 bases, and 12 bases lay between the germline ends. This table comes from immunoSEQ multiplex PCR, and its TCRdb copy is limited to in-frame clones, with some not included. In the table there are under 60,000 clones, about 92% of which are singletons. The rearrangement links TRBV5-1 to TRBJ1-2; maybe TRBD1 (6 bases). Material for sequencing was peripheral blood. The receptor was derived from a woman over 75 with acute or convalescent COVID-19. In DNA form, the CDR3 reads TGCGCCAGCAGCTTGGAGGGGGAGGGGTACTATGGCTACACCTTC. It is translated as CASSLEGEGYYGYTF.